What follows describes a single TCR beta chain. There are 13 residues in the CDR3. The V end lost 6 bases, the J end lost 1 base, and 9 bases lay between the germline ends. The record originates from a study of blood T cell repertoires in COVID-19. At the level of the study: Samples of COVID-19 (acute and convalescent) were obtained from the United States, Italy and Spain. Nucleic acid was either cDNA or gDNA, and it came from T cells, B-cell-depleted T cells, or PBMCs.

As processed by the authors: Cell counts per sample came from amplifying reference gene primers. TCRdb's copy holds only in-frame clones and misses some; the assay was immunoSEQ multiplex PCR. That table furnishes V, J and clone size, whereas the DNA furnished D and trimming. This sample has hundreds of thousands of clones, with roughly 85% found just once. The material sequenced was peripheral blood. The V call is TRBV12-3 or TRBV12-4, the J call TRBJ1-1, with a possible D match to TRBD1 (5 bases). The TCR sequence derives from a woman aged 25 to 39 with active or convalescent COVID-19. CDR3 region: CASSLQENTEAFF. The CDR3 nucleotides read TGTGCCAGCAGCCTACAGGAGAACACTGAAGCTTTCTTT.